The 14 T cell receptor beta chains given below trace back to one sample, sequenced in a study of shared T cell receptors in the human thymus. Method: immunoSEQ multiplex PCR; TCRdb's copy keeps in-frame clones and lacks some. The sample shows roughly 700,000 clones, more than 75% of them seen only once. The same data also contributed to another study, on human thymus T cells.

Sequenced material: thymocytes. The receptors derive from a boy less than two years old with a congenital heart defect.

The J gene is TRBJ2-7, the V gene TRBV20-1; possible D gene TRBD2, 6 bases. The CDR3 covers 11 residues. V dropped 5 bases and J dropped 3 bases, with 8 bases sitting between them. Germline loops: CDR1 DFQATT, CDR2 SNEGSKA (reference sequence). CDR3 coding DNA: TGCAGTGCTCCGGGGGACTACGAGCAGTACTTC. Protein: CSAPGDYEQYF.

This chain uses TRBV6-6 with TRBJ2-5; TRBD2 might be the D (6 bases). The CDR3 runs to 14 residues. V lost 8 bases and J 0 bases, leaving 13 bases between the germline ends. The germline V gene has CDR1 MNHNY and CDR2 SVGAGI (reference sequence). The CDR3 is CASSREEYQETQYF. The CDR3 nucleotides are TGTGCCAGCTCGAGGGAGGAGTACCAAGAGACCCAGTACTTC.

The chain carries TRBV5-1 and TRBJ2-5; TRBD1 matches at 7 bases. V shed 1 base, J shed 4 bases, and the junction held 4 bases outside the gene matches. This CDR3 has 14 residues. The germline gives CDR1 SGHRS, CDR2 YFSETQ. CDR3 sequence (DNA): TGCGCCAGCAGCTTGAAGACAGGGCCAGAGACCCAGTACTTC. It translates to CASSLKTGPETQYF.

The table lists this clone with a count of one. The chain links TRBV11-2 to TRBJ2-3, with 9 bases aligning to TRBD2. The V gene's germline CDR1 is SGHAT and CDR2 FQNNGV. V was pared by 5 bases and J by 6 bases, with 9 bases of the junction left unmatched. The CDR3 length is 15 residues. The CDR3 region has the DNA TGTGCCAGCAGCACCAGACTAGCGGATCGGGATACGCAGTATTTT. It specifies CASSTRLADRDTQYF. Filled out from reference TRBV11-2 and TRBJ2-3, the complete variable domain reads EAGVAQSPRYKIIEKRQSVAFWCNPISGHATLYWYQQILGQGPKLLIQFQNNGVVDDSQLPKDRFSAERLKGVDSTLKIQPAKLEDSAVYLCASSTRLADRDTQYFGPGTRLTVL.

The V and J genes are TRBV30 and TRBJ2-3; 9 bases align to TRBD2. The CDR3 length is 22 residues. The V segment lost 1 base and the J segment 0 bases; nucleotides outside the gene matches: 23. CDR1 GTSNPN and CDR2 SVGIG come from the germline V gene (reference sequence). The chain's CDR3 is CAWSDPLEREDPTTTSTDTQYF. CDR3 DNA: TGTGCCTGGAGTGATCCTTTGGAGCGGGAGGACCCAACAACTACTAGCACAGATACGCAGTATTTT.

This clone has just one count. The rearrangement joins TRBV4-1 to TRBJ2-3, with a tentative D call TRBD1 (5 bases). V lost 1 base and J 4 bases, leaving 12 bases between the germline ends. Germline lookup yields CDR1 MGHRA and CDR2 YSYEKL. This CDR3 has 15 amino acids. The CDR3 loop reads CASSQVSAGPDTQYF. The CDR3 DNA is TGCGCCAGCAGCCAAGTTTCCGCAGGGCCAGATACGCAGTATTTT.

The chain links TRBV7-8 to TRBJ1-2, with 7 bases lining up with TRBD1. The V gene end was trimmed by 0 bases and the J gene end by 8 bases; junction bases not matched to a gene: 12. Germline assignment: CDR1 SGHVS and CDR2 FQNEAQ. This CDR3 has 16 amino acids. CDR3 DNA sequence: TGTGCCAGCAGCTTAGCCAGGGACAGAGTTTGGAACGGCTACACCTTC. Translating gives CASSLARDRVWNGYTF.

The J gene is TRBJ1-4, the V gene TRBV20-1; D not certain. Trimming removed 5 bases at V and 9 bases at J, with 10 bases between. CDR1 DFQATT and CDR2 SNEGSKA come from the germline V gene (reference sequence). The length of the CDR3 is 11 residues. The CDR3 reads CSARPSKKLFF. CDR3 nucleotides: TGCAGTGCTCGCCCGAGTAAAAAACTGTTTTTT.

The rearrangement links TRBV5-1 to TRBJ1-5; TRBD1 matches at 8 bases. This CDR3 spans 15 amino acids. CDR1 is SGHRS, CDR2 YFSETQ, per germline. V shed 2 bases, J shed 3 bases, and the junction held 4 bases outside the gene matches. The chain's CDR3 is CASSLGTGLNQPQHF. The CDR3 nucleotides are TGCGCCAGCAGCTTAGGGACAGGACTCAATCAGCCCCAGCATTTT.

The chain is built from TRBV4-2 and TRBJ2-7, with 7 positions matching TRBD2. In germline, CDR1 is LGHNA, CDR2 YNFKEQ. Germline trimming cut 3 bases from V and 3 bases from J; bases unmatched to any gene: 17. This CDR3 has 18 amino acids. The CDR3 nucleotides read TGTGCCAGCAGCCAGAAAAGACGGGGGGTGGGGGGAGGCTACGAGCAGTACTTC. Translation: CASSQKRRGVGGGYEQYF.

This chain connects TRBV10-3 to TRBJ2-1, with TRBD1 matching 8 bases. CDR1 and CDR2 from the germline V gene are ENHRY and SYGVKD. CDR3 length: 18 residues. Trimming at V came to 5 bases and at J to 3 bases, leaving 15 bases not matched to a gene. The CDR3 nucleotides read TGTGCCATCAGTCCCTACCCCACAGGGGGAATGTACTACAATGAGCAGTTCTTC. Encoded protein: CAISPYPTGGMYYNEQFF.

The chain combines TRBV28 with TRBJ2-7; maybe TRBD2 (5 bases). There are 17 residues in the CDR3. V dropped 6 bases and J dropped 7 bases, with 28 bases sitting between them. The germline CDR1 and CDR2 sequences are MDHEN and SYDVKM. The CDR3 is CASSPVGGLVSRWEQYF. The CDR3 DNA reads TGTGCCAGCAGCCCTGTAGGAGGCTTAGTCTCTAGGTGGGAGCAGTACTTC.

This rearrangement joins TRBV6-6 to TRBJ2-3; 8 bases align to TRBD2. CDR3 length: 14 residues. Germline-derived CDR1 and CDR2 are MNHNY and SVGAGI (reference sequence). Trimming removed 6 bases from V and 3 bases from J; junction bases left unmatched: 5. The CDR3 reads CASRLTSATDTQYF. The CDR3 DNA reads as TGTGCCAGCAGGCTGACTAGCGCGACAGATACGCAGTATTTT.

The count of this clone is one. This chain uses TRBV18 with TRBJ1-2, with D tentatively TRBD1 (6 bases). The germline V gene encodes CDR1 KGHSH and CDR2 LQKENI. The CDR3 spans 15 residues. The V end lost 3 bases, the J end lost 0 bases, and 11 bases lay between the germline ends. CDR3 loop: CASSPGGKANYGYTF. DNA of the CDR3: TGTGCCAGCTCACCTGGGGGCAAGGCTAACTATGGCTACACCTTC. Supplemented by reference TRBV18 and TRBJ1-2, the full variable domain reads NAGVMQNPRHLVRRRGQEARLRCSPMKGHSHVYWYRQLPEEGLKFMVYLQKENIIDESGMPKERFSAEFPKEGPSILRIQQVVRGDSAAYFCASSPGGKANYGYTFGSGTRLTVV.